The present entry profiles one TCR beta chain with its context. Its cognate antigen is unknown. The sample comes from a study of PD-1 blockade in classical Hodgkin lymphoma. General study results and limits: By C4D1, CD4+ diversity increased significantly, especially in complete responders. Newly diagnosed patients had baseline TCR diversity that was reportedly lower than that of healthy donors.

Autologous stem cell transplantation was followed by relapse in every patient, and brentuximab vedotin exposure varied. Magnetic negative selection purified CD4+ T cells from thawed PBMCs. This CDR3 is built from 14 residues. V lost 5 bases to trimming and J lost 8 bases, with 19 bases between them. The germline V gene encodes CDR1 ENHRY and CDR2 SYGVKD. TCRdb keeps only in-frame clones here, not all; method: immunoSEQ multiplex PCR. This table has roughly 25,000 clones, about 83% appearing once. The sequencing here drew on CD4+ T cells from blood, taken at baseline. J is TRBJ2-7 and V is TRBV10-3; D remains unclear. The sequence derives from a human donor with classical Hodgkin lymphoma. The CDR3: CAISTQNTAVKQYF. The CDR3 region has the DNA TGTGCCATCAGTACACAGAATACCGCTGTGAAGCAGTACTTC.